This TCR beta chain stems from a study of cytomegalovirus exposure and HLA in healthy donors. With 60 Vbeta and 13 Jbeta primers, the PCR was carried out. Libraries were prepared by immunoSEQ multiplex PCR; TCRdb keeps only in-frame clonotypes and omits some of them. The sample includes about 140,000 clones, nearly 80% of them seen just once. Points from the study as a whole: Rare TCR sequences dominated, though some public TCRs recurred in many donors. When analyzed later, the rates of TCR association showed variation by HLA locus, with DRB1 the most and HLA-C the fewest.

Details on this clone: Antigen unknown.

The CDR3 is 17 amino acids. The germline V gene encodes CDR1 SGHRS and CDR2 YFSETQ. Trimming cost V 3 bases and J 0 bases; bases outside gene matches: 7. The sequenced sample was PBMCs. The clonotype was recovered from a male donor in good health and CMV-seronegative. The chain combines TRBV5-1 with TRBJ1-3, with TRBD1 matching over 9 bases. The CDR3 DNA sequence: TGCGCCAGCAGCTCTGGACAGGGGTTCTTCTCTGGAAACACCATATATTTT. Translated, it gives CASSSGQGFFSGNTIYF.